This T cell receptor beta chain was sequenced during a study of cytomegalovirus exposure and HLA in healthy donors. About the study: Earlier findings included about 120 million unique TCR beta sequences obtained from around 180 million T cells. Out of fewer than 400 genotyped donors, approximately 84% belonged to the Caucasian-associated ancestry cluster.

This CDR3 comprises 12 residues. Germline CDR1 and CDR2: MDHEN and SYDVKM. Trimming took off 3 bases at V and 3 bases at J, with 6 bases between the two ends. As for this clone: Its antigen remains unidentified.

Study-wide results and caveats: Some TCR beta chains (around 180 of them) were listed as cytomegalovirus-associated. The only immune exposure information that was available was CMV serostatus.

PCR involved 60 Vbeta and 13 Jbeta primers. The assay was immunoSEQ multiplex PCR, and TCRdb's table has in-frame clones only and misses some. This listing includes around 46,000 clones. The TCR sequence derives from a woman aged 40 to 50 in good health and CMV-seronegative. The sample taken for sequencing was PBMCs. The genes are TRBV28 and TRBJ2-7; D unresolved. The CDR3 sequence: CASSLVGYEQYF. CDR3 sequence (DNA): TGTGCCAGCAGTTTGGTCGGCTACGAGCAGTACTTC.